This T cell receptor (beta chain) was identified in a study of cytomegalovirus exposure and HLA in healthy donors (dated by TCRdb to between 2016 and 2019). With respect to the entire study: According to an earlier analysis of several hundred of the donors, about 179 million T cells yielded roughly 110 million unique TCR beta sequences and roughly 280 Gb of sequence data. Using immunosequencing, the study profiled T cell repertoires from roughly 650 subjects and related those repertoires to cytomegalovirus serostatus. Along with the approximately 620-subject first cohort, a separate validation cohort of 120 different subjects was used. To predict cytomegalovirus infection status, the study combined high-throughput TCR immunosequencing, statistical association of individual TCRs with disease status, and machine learning. Typing coverage differed by locus: A, B, C, DRB1 and DQB1 were typed in roughly 620-630 donors, DQA1 in roughly 510, DPA1 in around 580, and DPB1 in around 440. HLA typing included class I and class II loci at four-digit resolution. The later analysis used no new phenotypic data to find candidate immune exposures, relying instead on TCR beta sequences and their occurrence across donors. Around 330 gigabases of sequencing data and around 85 million unique TCR sequences made up an early release that covered under 750 HLA-typed donors. Donor age, sex, ethnicity and CMV serostatus were collected together with the repertoire data. In a later analysis, previously published TCR beta repertoires from 550 to 700 donors were re-analyzed and high-resolution HLA genotyping was added so that TCR occurrence patterns could be studied. Among the roughly 390 genotyped donors, 75% to 90% belonged to the genetic ancestry cluster associated with self-reported Caucasian donors. All discovery cohort repertoires had been generated on a single sequencing platform. The study aimed to test whether signatures of past pathogen exposure could be identified by cataloging public T cell receptors. Among 398 genotyped donors of the cohort, an average of approximately 220,000 unique TCR beta nucleotide sequences was sequenced per donor, of which 15% to 20% were non-productive. A later genetic analysis took genome-wide SNP genotypes for about 55% of the roughly 700 donors and used that subset as a discovery cohort. Because of strong linkage in the cohort, roughly five DR-DQ haplotypes were treated as single units for association and clustering. To decide whether each TCR beta V gene segment behaved as functional or pseudogenic, an earlier analysis of some 600 of the donors relied on high-throughput TCR beta sequencing.

The CDR3 contains 20 residues, cysteine and phenylalanine counted. Left in the record is the CDR3 DNA by itself, 60 bases read in frame from the first base. The germline V and J ends show losses of 5 bases and 4 bases respectively, and no gene match explains 19 bases of the junction. The germline V gene yields SGHTA for CDR1 and FQGTGA for CDR2. Findings and caveats that apply to the study as a whole: Broadly in line with IMGT annotations, most TCR beta V segments showed up in productive rearrangements about 87% or about 30% of the time in an earlier analysis of a few hundred of the donors. In a later analysis, about 16,000 TCR beta sequences were associated with specific HLA alleles at a false discovery rate of 0.05. Immune exposure information for the cohort was limited to CMV serostatus. Correlated functional status among segregating V segments might reflect linkage disequilibrium, but an unknown experimental factor could not be ruled out. A total of roughly 160 TCR beta chains were listed by the study as associated with cytomegalovirus. In a later analysis, most CMV-associated TCR beta chains were found to appear HLA-restricted, with HLA associations seemingly driven largely by CMV exposure. Because HLA typing was unavailable for some donors at each locus, only the typed subset was used in association tests. Some IMGT-functional V segments, including TRBV6-2 and TRBV6-3, could not be told apart with the 87-base-pair reads, so those segments were excluded. The authors suggested that the approach could potentially be generalized to other disease states and immunological phenotypes. A cluster of highly shared sequence variants was judged likely to be a technical artifact of the sequencing pipeline. Because counts were too low, fewer than 20 rarely observed V segments, including chromosome 9 orphons, were excluded from the earlier analysis of fewer than 650 of the donors. Compared with equally common non-associated chains, HLA-associated TCR beta chains in a later analysis were more clonally expanded and had lower generation probabilities. V-gene and J-gene trimming of TCR beta chains was associated with a missense DCLRE1C variant in a later genetic analysis, and the association was replicated in an independent cohort. Presence/absence analyses assumed roughly uniform sequencing depth across donors, an assumption that may not hold. A further reported finding was that TCR beta sequences accurately predicted the HLA-A and HLA-B alleles for most subjects in the first cohort. According to a later analysis, parvovirus B19, influenza, CMV and Epstein-Barr virus appeared linked to several top co-occurrence clusters. In this cohort, only TCR beta chains were sequenced, and detectable features were limited by the absence of alpha or paired-chain data. In a later analysis, the rate of TCR association differed among HLA loci, with DRB1 alleles having the most associated TCRs and HLA-C alleles having the fewest. Most TCR sequences were seen in very few donors, while some public TCRs were found in many individuals. The classifier was reported to diagnose cytomegalovirus status with high specificity and sensitivity in both the original and validation cohorts. When HLA alleles, especially DR and DQ, strongly co-occurred, TCR associations were difficult to assign to individual alleles. In vitro tests confirmed that a few of the cytomegalovirus-associated TCR beta chains recognize cytomegalovirus antigens. A later genetic analysis reported fewer N-insertions in productive TCRs among donors in an Asian-associated ancestry cluster than the roughly 700-donor mean.

A note on this clone: What this receptor recognizes is not known. Within one base of it there is no much larger clone, and no base qualities were kept.

The library was built by means of the immunoSEQ multiplex PCR assay. For the multiplex PCR, a mixture combining 60 forward primers for TCR Vbeta segments and 13 reverse primers for TCR Jbeta segments was used. Amplification of the CDR3 region of rearranged TCR beta genes was performed with a multiplex PCR assay on genomic DNA. On the Illumina HiSeq System, the amplified TCR beta libraries were sequenced as 87-base-pair reads. In the authors' own workflow: A later analysis counted tens of millions of unique TCR beta chains across the 550 to 800 repertoires, and about 10 million of these chains were shared by at least two donors. Raw reads were error-corrected and collapsed into unique sequences by a nearest-neighbor algorithm in which closely related sequences were merged to remove PCR and sequencing errors. To assign V, D and J gene segments, CDR3 sequences were aligned to IMGT reference sequences. For a sequence to be retained, a match of at least six nucleotides to both a V gene segment and a J gene segment was required. Rearrangements were called productive when the CDR3 lacked stop codons and stayed in frame with V and J; all others were non-productive. Following IMGT convention, CDR3 was defined as the stretch from the second conserved V-encoded cysteine to the conserved J-encoded phenylalanine. Sequences without an unambiguous match to a single V gene segment were excluded from the earlier analysis of 587 of the donors. An earlier analysis of 587 of the donors called V segments functional above 56.7% productive rearrangements and segregating when the between-donor standard deviation exceeded 5%. A statistical classification framework was built for diagnosing cytomegalovirus status from the catalog of TCR beta chain sequences. In a later analysis, V and J genes were assigned by comparing TCR nucleotide sequences against IMGT/GENE-DB human TR gene sequences. In a later analysis, CDR3 sequences and most-parsimonious VDJ recombination scenarios were assigned using the TCRdist pipeline. A later analysis defined each TCR beta chain by its CDR3 amino acid sequence plus V-gene family, and excluded reads lacking a unique V-gene family. As a way to deal with suspected cross-contamination and a sequencing artifact, a later analysis dropped roughly 620 nucleotide sequences that were highly shared and had low generation probability. In a later analysis, a clonal expansion index was calculated for each public chain from normalized within-repertoire ranks of inferred template counts. Generation probabilities in a later analysis came from a VDJ recombination model fitted to out-of-frame rearrangements, and those results were checked against IGoR. Hypergeometric tests were used in a later analysis to score TCR-TCR, TCR-HLA and TCR-CMV co-occurrence, with a repertoire-size bias correction applied to the TCR pairs. In a later analysis, false discovery rates were estimated by permuting HLA or CMV assignments 20 times. A later analysis grouped co-occurring TCRs with DBSCAN, adding TCRdist sequence similarity when clustering within HLA-allele-positive subsets. For co-occurrence clustering, repertoires with fewer than 30,000 or more than 120,000 public chains were excluded, along with four or five repertoires with anomalous nucleotide sharing. The immuneACCESS repertoire file appears here via TCRdb, limited to in-frame rearrangements. These files lack a portion of the clones; in checked studies, under half of the deficit traces to unresolved V genes, and the cause of the others is not known. Clone size and V and J calls were adopted from that table, with D and trimming inferred from the DNA. Counted in this sample were 100,000 to 120,000 clones; about 80% of them appeared once. The top ten clones comprise over 2.5% of the sample.

The cohort comprised some 680 healthy bone marrow donors. At the time of sampling, every cohort member was nominally healthy, though immune exposures that went unrecorded were likely present. The donor tested CMV seropositive, placing the donor among the approximately 290 seropositive members of the cohort. Each donor provided a peripheral blood sample, and peripheral blood mononuclear cells were used for TCR beta sequencing. Genomic DNA was extracted from the blood cell samples with the Qiagen DNeasy Blood Extraction Kit. The rearrangement joined TRBV7-3 to TRBJ1-4; TRBD1 lines up with 10 middle nucleotides. The clonotype originates from a woman aged 60 to 75 in good health and CMV-seropositive. What was sequenced was PBMCs. The bases read TGTGCCAGCAGCCCCCAGCGGACAGGGGGGCCATCAGTCCTTAATGAAAAACTGTTTTTT. Translation gives CASSPQRTGGPSVLNEKLFF.